The table lists the clone carrying this T cell receptor beta chain with a few counts. The CDR3 has 14 residues. The V gene lost 5 bases and the J gene lost 7 bases, with 15 bases spanning the gap. Germline V gene data show CDR1 as MNHEY and CDR2 as SVGEGT. As to time point: healthy volunteer bleed at 6 weeks. Unseparated into fractions, whole blood served as the source from which total RNA was extracted. The sample originates from a study of human T cells and chemical hapten exposure. Via MiXCR, TCRdb re-called the RACE reads, giving one row per CDR3 protein. The table includes roughly 75,000 distinct CDR3 sequences, 8.6% detected once.

V gene TRBV6-2 or TRBV6-3 combines with J gene TRBJ1-5; possibly TRBD1 for D (6 bases). Sequencing was performed on whole blood. This TCR derives from a female donor in good health. Some clones in this sample may be carry-over from other donors' samples. DNA for the CDR3: TGTGCCAGCAGTAAGCAGGGGTGTGGCCAGCCCCAGCATTTT. It encodes CASSKQGCGQPQHF.